This TCR beta chain was profiled in a study of regulatory T cells in long-lasting Graves disease. Ten or more counts support this clonotype. The time point denotes: persistent/refractory GD, antithyroid drugs over 5 years with positive TRAb. PBMC-derived RNA was used for the TCR library. This CDR3 has 10 amino acids. The V and J ends lost 8 bases and 9 bases respectively, with 13 bases between them. Germline CDR1 and CDR2: SQVTM and ANQGSEA. Combining iRepertoire HTBI primers with Arm-PCR of CDR3 regions, the authors built TCR beta libraries. TCRdb re-derived calls from the multiplex PCR reads in MiXCR, one entry per CDR3 protein. The table has over 250,000 distinct CDR3 sequences, 22% seen once; the top ten hold more than 55%.

The chain has TRBV29-1 and TRBJ1-2; no firm D call. Source: peripheral blood mononuclear cells (PBMCs), taken when the disease was refractory, from a patient treated with antithyroid drugs. The sequence was obtained from a female donor with Graves disease. CDR3 DNA: TGCAGCTTTTACACAGTGAGCTACACCTTC. This gives the protein CSFYTVSYTF.